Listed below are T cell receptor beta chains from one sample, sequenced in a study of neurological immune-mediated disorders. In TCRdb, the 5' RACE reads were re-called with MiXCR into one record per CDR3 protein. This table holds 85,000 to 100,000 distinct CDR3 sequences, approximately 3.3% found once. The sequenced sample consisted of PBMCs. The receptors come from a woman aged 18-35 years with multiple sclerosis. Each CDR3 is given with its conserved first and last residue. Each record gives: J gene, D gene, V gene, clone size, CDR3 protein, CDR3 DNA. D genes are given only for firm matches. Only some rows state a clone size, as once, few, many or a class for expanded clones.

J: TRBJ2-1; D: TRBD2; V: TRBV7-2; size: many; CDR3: CASSLDPAGAYNEQFF; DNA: TGTGCCAGCAGCTTAGACCCTGCGGGAGCGTACAATGAGCAGTTCTTC
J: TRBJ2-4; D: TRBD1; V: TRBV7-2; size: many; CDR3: CASSINDRGPSGYF; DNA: TGTGCCAGCAGCATCAATGACAGGGGCCCCAGTGGGTACTTC
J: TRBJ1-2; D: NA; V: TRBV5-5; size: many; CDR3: CASSLRFYTF; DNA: TGTGCCAGCAGCCTGAGATTCTACACCTTC
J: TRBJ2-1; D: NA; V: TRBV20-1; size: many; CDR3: CSARGWDNEQFF; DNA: TGCAGTGCGAGAGGCTGGGACAATGAGCAGTTCTTC
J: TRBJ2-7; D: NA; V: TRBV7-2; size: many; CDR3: CASSLNYEQYF; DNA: TGTGCCAGCAGCTTAAATTACGAGCAGTACTTC
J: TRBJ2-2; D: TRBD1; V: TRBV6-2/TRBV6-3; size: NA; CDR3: CASSFPTTGATNTGELFF; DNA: TGTGCCAGCAGTTTCCCGACGACAGGGGCCACGAACACCGGGGAGCTGTTTTTT
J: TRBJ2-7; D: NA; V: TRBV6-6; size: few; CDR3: CASSSQFEQYF; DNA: TGTGCCAGCAGTTCCCAGTTCGAGCAGTACTTC
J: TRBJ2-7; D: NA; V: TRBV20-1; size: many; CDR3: CSAEDGTYEQYF; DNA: TGCAGTGCAGAGGACGGAACCTACGAGCAGTACTTC
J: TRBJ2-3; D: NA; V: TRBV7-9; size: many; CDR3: CASSPSGDRYTDTQYF; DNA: TGTGCCAGCAGCCCCTCGGGGGACAGATACACAGATACGCAGTATTTT
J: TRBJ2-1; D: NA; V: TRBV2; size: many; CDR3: CASSVQGGGNEQFF; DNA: TGTGCCAGCAGTGTTCAGGGGGGAGGCAATGAGCAGTTCTTC
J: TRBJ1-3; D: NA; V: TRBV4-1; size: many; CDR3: CASSQTSGEAGNTIYF; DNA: TGCGCCAGCAGCCAAACGTCGGGGGAAGCAGGAAACACCATATATTTT
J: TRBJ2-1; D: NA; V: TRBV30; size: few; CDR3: CAWRDLSNEQFF; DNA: TGTGCCTGGAGGGACCTTTCGAATGAGCAGTTCTTC
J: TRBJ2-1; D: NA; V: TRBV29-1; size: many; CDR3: CSVGALSIPVEQFF; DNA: TGCAGCGTCGGGGCACTTTCAATCCCCGTTGAGCAGTTCTTC
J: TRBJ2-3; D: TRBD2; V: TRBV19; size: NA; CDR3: CATQSRGGSIDTQYF; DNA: TGTGCCACCCAATCGCGGGGGGGCTCTATAGATACGCAGTATTTT
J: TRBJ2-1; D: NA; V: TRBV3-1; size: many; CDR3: CASSQDRGIGNEQFF; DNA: TGTGCCAGCAGCCAAGATCGCGGGATAGGCAATGAGCAGTTCTTC
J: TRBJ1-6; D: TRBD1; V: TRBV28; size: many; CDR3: CASTLGQGGSPLHF; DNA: TGTGCCAGCACCTTGGGACAGGGGGGATCACCCCTCCACTTT
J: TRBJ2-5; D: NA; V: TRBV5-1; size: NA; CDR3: CASSLSGSWQGETQYF; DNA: TGCGCCAGCAGCTTGTCTGGCTCGTGGCAGGGGGAGACCCAGTACTTC
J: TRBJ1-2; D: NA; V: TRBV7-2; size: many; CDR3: CASSLGTSSYGYTF; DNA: TGTGCCAGCAGCTTAGGTACCTCTAGCTATGGCTACACCTTC
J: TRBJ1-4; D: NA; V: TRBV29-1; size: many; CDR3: CSVYQATNEKLFF; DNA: TGCAGCGTTTACCAGGCGACTAATGAAAAACTGTTTTTT
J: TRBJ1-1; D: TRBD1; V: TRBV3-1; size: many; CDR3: CASSQVTGTGTAGAFF; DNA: TGTGCCAGCAGCCAAGTGACCGGGACAGGGACTGCTGGAGCTTTCTTT
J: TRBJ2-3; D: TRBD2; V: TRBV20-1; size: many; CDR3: CSARLAGGRVTQYF; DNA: TGCAGTGCAAGACTAGCGGGGGGGCGGGTTACGCAGTATTTT
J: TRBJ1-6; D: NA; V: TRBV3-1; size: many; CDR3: CASSQGGVEIYNSPLHF; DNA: TGTGCCAGCAGCCAAGGGGGAGTGGAGATCTATAATTCACCCCTCCACTTT
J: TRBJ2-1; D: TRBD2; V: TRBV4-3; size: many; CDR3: CASSQGLASYNEQFF; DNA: TGCGCCAGCAGCCAAGGACTAGCCTCATACAATGAGCAGTTCTTC
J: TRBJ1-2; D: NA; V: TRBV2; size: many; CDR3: CASSDWDTDFNYGYTF; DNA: TGTGCCAGCAGTGATTGGGACACCGATTTTAACTATGGCTACACCTTC
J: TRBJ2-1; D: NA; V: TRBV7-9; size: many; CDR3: CASSLREGAHNEQFF; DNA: TGTGCCAGCAGCCTTCGCGAGGGTGCACACAATGAGCAGTTCTTC
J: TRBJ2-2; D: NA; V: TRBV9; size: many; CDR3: CASSGYGELFF; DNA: TGTGCCAGCAGCGGATACGGGGAGCTGTTTTTT
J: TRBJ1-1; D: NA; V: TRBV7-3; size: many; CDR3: CASSKGSRGAAGEAFF; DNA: TGTGCCAGCAGCAAAGGGTCGCGAGGGGCGGCCGGTGAAGCTTTCTTT
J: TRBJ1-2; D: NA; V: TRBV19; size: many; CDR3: CASSIVQRASGYTF; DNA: TGTGCCAGTAGTATAGTGCAGCGGGCGAGTGGCTACACCTTC
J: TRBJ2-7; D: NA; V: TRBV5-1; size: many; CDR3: CASSPRGGVGYEQYF; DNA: TGCGCCAGCAGCCCCAGGGGTGGGGTCGGGTACGAGCAGTACTTC
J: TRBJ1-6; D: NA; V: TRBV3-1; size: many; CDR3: CASSQTRRDSPLHF; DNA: TGTGCCAGCAGCCAAACGCGGAGGGATTCACCCCTCCACTTT
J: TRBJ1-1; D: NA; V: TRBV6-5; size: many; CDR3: CASSYSTAMNTEAFF; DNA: TGTGCCAGCAGTTACTCGACAGCTATGAACACTGAAGCTTTCTTT
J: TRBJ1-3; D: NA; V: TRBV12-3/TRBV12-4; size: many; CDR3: CASSHRVILAHSF; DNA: TGTGCCAGCAGTCACCGGGTCATTTTGGCTCACTCTTTT
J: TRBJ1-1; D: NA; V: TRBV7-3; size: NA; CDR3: CASSVDLTPEAFF; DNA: TGTGCCAGCAGCGTTGATCTTACCCCTGAAGCTTTCTTT
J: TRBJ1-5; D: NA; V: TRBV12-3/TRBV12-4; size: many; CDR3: CASSLSRYSNQPQHF; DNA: TGTGCCAGCAGTTTGTCCAGGTATAGCAATCAGCCCCAGCATTTT
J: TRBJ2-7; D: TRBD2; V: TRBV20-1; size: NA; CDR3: CSARGEGEQYF; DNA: TGCAGTGCTAGAGGGGAGGGGGAGCAGTACTTC
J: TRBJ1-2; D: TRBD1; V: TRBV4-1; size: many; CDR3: CASSQPTGAGYTF; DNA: TGCGCCAGCAGCCAACCAACAGGGGCCGGCTACACCTTC
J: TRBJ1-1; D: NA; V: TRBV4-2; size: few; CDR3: CASSSQINTEAFF; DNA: TGTGCCAGCAGCTCCCAAATTAATACTGAAGCTTTCTTT